Listed below are T cell receptor beta chains from one sample, sequenced in a study of shared clonotypes between healthy human individuals. This table comes from immunoSEQ multiplex PCR, and its TCRdb copy is limited to in-frame clones, with some not included. The table shows 600,000 to 800,000 clones, with around 77% occurring only once. The sample consisted of memory CD4+ T cells sorted from blood. Receptor source: a woman in her twenties or thirties in good health. The CDR3 runs from the conserved cysteine through the conserved F or W. D genes are given only for firm matches. Not every row has a clone size; where given, it reads once, few, many or a size class.

cdr3_nt: TGTGCCAGCAGCACTGGACTAGCGGGGAACGAGCAGTACTTC
cdr3_aa: CASSTGLAGNEQYF
clone_size: few
v_call: TRBV7-6
d_call: TRBD2
j_call: TRBJ2-7

cdr3_nt: TGTGCCAGCAGCCCCGCTCTAACCTACAATGAGCAGTTCTTC
cdr3_aa: CASSPALTYNEQFF
clone_size: NA
v_call: TRBV6-6
d_call: NA
j_call: TRBJ2-1

cdr3_nt: TGTGCCAGCAGCTCGCAGTCTACAGGGAACACTGAAGCTTTCTTT
cdr3_aa: CASSSQSTGNTEAFF
clone_size: few
v_call: TRBV5-4
d_call: NA
j_call: TRBJ1-1

cdr3_nt: TGCGCCAGCAGCTTCGGACAGGGCGAGACCCAGTACTTC
cdr3_aa: CASSFGQGETQYF
clone_size: few
v_call: TRBV5-1
d_call: TRBD1
j_call: TRBJ2-5

cdr3_nt: TGCGCCAGCAGCTTCTTAGCGGCCCAGAACACCGGGGAGCTGTTTTTT
cdr3_aa: CASSFLAAQNTGELFF
clone_size: once
v_call: TRBV5-1
d_call: NA
j_call: TRBJ2-2

cdr3_nt: TGTGCCAGCTCCGGGACAGGGTTAGGGCTGGGTAATCAGCCCCAGCATTTT
cdr3_aa: CASSGTGLGLGNQPQHF
clone_size: once
v_call: TRBV25-1
d_call: TRBD1
j_call: TRBJ1-5

cdr3_nt: TGTGCCAGCAGTGTCTTAGCAAGCATGGCCGGGGAGCTGTTTTTT
cdr3_aa: CASSVLASMAGELFF
clone_size: NA
v_call: TRBV2
d_call: NA
j_call: TRBJ2-2

cdr3_nt: TGTGCCAGCAGCGTAACGTGGGCCGGGGAGCTGTTTTTT
cdr3_aa: CASSVTWAGELFF
clone_size: NA
v_call: TRBV2
d_call: NA
j_call: TRBJ2-2

cdr3_nt: TGTGCCACCAGCAGAGACAAAGGGAATCAGCCCCAGCATTTT
cdr3_aa: CATSRDKGNQPQHF
clone_size: NA
v_call: TRBV15
d_call: NA
j_call: TRBJ1-5

cdr3_nt: TGCGCCAGCAGCCAAGGCCGGGGACAACGGGCATCGAACACAGATACGCAGTATTTT
cdr3_aa: CASSQGRGQRASNTDTQYF
clone_size: NA
v_call: TRBV4-1
d_call: NA
j_call: TRBJ2-3

cdr3_nt: TGCGCCAGCAGCTACGCGCGCCGCGGGACAGGGGGTGATGGCTACACCTTC
cdr3_aa: CASSYARRGTGGDGYTF
clone_size: NA
v_call: TRBV5-1
d_call: TRBD1
j_call: TRBJ1-2

cdr3_nt: TGTGCCAGCGCTGGGGGTTCAGATACGCAGTATTTT
cdr3_aa: CASAGGSDTQYF
clone_size: NA
v_call: TRBV18
d_call: NA
j_call: TRBJ2-3

cdr3_nt: TGCAGTGCTAGACAACGCTACGAGCAGTACTTC
cdr3_aa: CSARQRYEQYF
clone_size: NA
v_call: TRBV20-1
d_call: NA
j_call: TRBJ2-7

cdr3_nt: TGCGCCAGCAGCCAAGATCCCCAGGGGACAGGGGGAACGCAGCCCCAGCATTTT
cdr3_aa: CASSQDPQGTGGTQPQHF
clone_size: few
v_call: TRBV4-1
d_call: TRBD1
j_call: TRBJ1-5

cdr3_nt: TGCGCCAGCAGCTTGGCGGGCGGGAGGTCCGATACGCAGTATTTT
cdr3_aa: CASSLAGGRSDTQYF
clone_size: many
v_call: TRBV5-1
d_call: TRBD2
j_call: TRBJ2-3

cdr3_nt: TGTGCCAGCAAAGAAGTGACTAGCGGTAACGGGGGGCAGTTCTTC
cdr3_aa: CASKEVTSGNGGQFF
clone_size: NA
v_call: TRBV7-2
d_call: TRBD2
j_call: TRBJ2-1

cdr3_nt: TGTGCCAGCAGCCGGACTAGCGGGAGGGCCTATCTCCGGGAGACCCAGTACTTC
cdr3_aa: CASSRTSGRAYLRETQYF
clone_size: NA
v_call: TRBV28
d_call: TRBD2
j_call: TRBJ2-5

cdr3_nt: TGTGCCAGCAGCTGGGAGACAGGTTGGAACACTGAAGCTTTCTTT
cdr3_aa: CASSWETGWNTEAFF
clone_size: NA
v_call: TRBV5-6
d_call: NA
j_call: TRBJ1-1

cdr3_nt: TGTGCCAGTAGTGCCCAGACAGCAGATACGCAGTATTTT
cdr3_aa: CASSAQTADTQYF
clone_size: once
v_call: TRBV19
d_call: NA
j_call: TRBJ2-3

cdr3_nt: TGTGCCTGGAGTGACCCCATGGGGGGATCGAACACTGAAGCTTTCTTT
cdr3_aa: CAWSDPMGGSNTEAFF
clone_size: NA
v_call: TRBV30
d_call: NA
j_call: TRBJ1-1

cdr3_nt: TGTGCCAGCAGCGGGGGGAAAGCTTTCTTT
cdr3_aa: CASSGGKAFF
clone_size: NA
v_call: TRBV21-1
d_call: NA
j_call: TRBJ1-1

cdr3_nt: TGTGCCAGCAGCTTAGGGACAGGGATCAATGAGCAGTTCTTC
cdr3_aa: CASSLGTGINEQFF
clone_size: NA
v_call: TRBV11-3
d_call: TRBD1
j_call: TRBJ2-1

cdr3_nt: TGTGCCAGCAGCCCTGGGGGGGCCAACACTGAAGCTTTCTTT
cdr3_aa: CASSPGGANTEAFF
clone_size: NA
v_call: TRBV27
d_call: NA
j_call: TRBJ1-1

cdr3_nt: TGCGCCAGCAGTCCGGGGGACACTGAAGCTTTCTTT
cdr3_aa: CASSPGDTEAFF
clone_size: once
v_call: TRBV5-1
d_call: NA
j_call: TRBJ1-1

cdr3_nt: TGTGCCAGCAGCTTCTTGGGCAATCAGCCCCAGCATTTT
cdr3_aa: CASSFLGNQPQHF
clone_size: NA
v_call: TRBV28
d_call: NA
j_call: TRBJ1-5

cdr3_nt: TGTGCCAGCAGCGCCCTAGATAATGAGCAGTTCTTC
cdr3_aa: CASSALDNEQFF
clone_size: NA
v_call: TRBV7-7
d_call: NA
j_call: TRBJ2-1

cdr3_nt: TGTGCCGGCTCTAGGTCCCGCGCAGATACGCAGTATTTT
cdr3_aa: CAGSRSRADTQYF
clone_size: NA
v_call: TRBV2
d_call: NA
j_call: TRBJ2-3

cdr3_nt: TGTGCCAGCAGTGTACTGACCGGGACAGGGGCCACTGAAGCTTTCTTT
cdr3_aa: CASSVLTGTGATEAFF
clone_size: few
v_call: TRBV2
d_call: TRBD1
j_call: TRBJ1-1

cdr3_nt: TGTGCCAGCAGCCAAGGCGGTTTCCCCTCCTACAATGAGCAGTTCTTC
cdr3_aa: CASSQGGFPSYNEQFF
clone_size: few
v_call: TRBV11-3
d_call: NA
j_call: TRBJ2-1

cdr3_nt: TGCGCCAGCAGTCCTCGACTAGCGGGAAAAGAGACCCAGTACTTC
cdr3_aa: CASSPRLAGKETQYF
clone_size: NA
v_call: TRBV4-1
d_call: TRBD2
j_call: TRBJ2-5

cdr3_nt: TGTGCCAGCAGGGTCCGGGACGGGACAGCCTATGGCTACACCTTC
cdr3_aa: CASRVRDGTAYGYTF
clone_size: NA
v_call: TRBV6-5
d_call: TRBD1
j_call: TRBJ1-2

cdr3_nt: TGTGCCAGTAGTACTCAGATCCAAGAGACCCAGTACTTC
cdr3_aa: CASSTQIQETQYF
clone_size: NA
v_call: TRBV19
d_call: NA
j_call: TRBJ2-5

cdr3_nt: TGTGCCAGCTCACGGCCCGGGGAGCTGTTTTTT
cdr3_aa: CASSRPGELFF
clone_size: NA
v_call: TRBV18
d_call: NA
j_call: TRBJ2-2

cdr3_nt: TGTGCCAGCAGCTCGATCAGGGGGACAGCAACTAACTATGGCTACACCTTC
cdr3_aa: CASSSIRGTATNYGYTF
clone_size: NA
v_call: TRBV11-2
d_call: TRBD1
j_call: TRBJ1-2

cdr3_nt: TGTGCCAGCTCACCTGATGGACAGGTGAGATCCTACGAGCAGTACTTC
cdr3_aa: CASSPDGQVRSYEQYF
clone_size: NA
v_call: TRBV18
d_call: TRBD1
j_call: TRBJ2-7

cdr3_nt: TGTGCCACCAGCAGGTCTGGGGGTGGGTATTTCGAGACCCAGTACTTC
cdr3_aa: CATSRSGGGYFETQYF
clone_size: NA
v_call: TRBV15
d_call: NA
j_call: TRBJ2-5

cdr3_nt: TGTGCCAGCTCACCACCGACGTCCGGGATGGAGACCCAGTACTTC
cdr3_aa: CASSPPTSGMETQYF
clone_size: NA
v_call: TRBV18
d_call: NA
j_call: TRBJ2-5

cdr3_nt: TGCGCCAGCACGGAGGGGAGGCGAAACGACTATGGCTACACCTTC
cdr3_aa: CASTEGRRNDYGYTF
clone_size: NA
v_call: TRBV5-1
d_call: NA
j_call: TRBJ1-2

cdr3_nt: TGCGCCAGCAGCGGGCAGGGCCATGAAAAACTGTTTTTT
cdr3_aa: CASSGQGHEKLFF
clone_size: NA
v_call: TRBV4-1
d_call: NA
j_call: TRBJ1-4

cdr3_nt: TGCAGCGGGGGGGGGCGGACAGAGACCCAGTACTTC
cdr3_aa: CSGGGRTETQYF
clone_size: NA
v_call: TRBV29-1
d_call: NA
j_call: TRBJ2-5

cdr3_nt: TGTGCCAGCTCACGGGGAGGGACTAGCGGGACTCAAGAGACCCAGTACTTC
cdr3_aa: CASSRGGTSGTQETQYF
clone_size: NA
v_call: TRBV18
d_call: TRBD2
j_call: TRBJ2-5

cdr3_nt: TGTGCCTCATCGGGGGAAGGCTACACCTTC
cdr3_aa: CASSGEGYTF
clone_size: NA
v_call: TRBV30
d_call: NA
j_call: TRBJ1-2

cdr3_nt: TGTGCCAGCAGCTTGGACGGGACACGTAACAATGAGCAGTTCTTC
cdr3_aa: CASSLDGTRNNEQFF
clone_size: NA
v_call: TRBV5-4
d_call: NA
j_call: TRBJ2-1

cdr3_nt: TGTGCCAGCAGCCGTTTACAGGGTGTGTGGACCGGGGAGCTGTTTTTT
cdr3_aa: CASSRLQGVWTGELFF
clone_size: NA
v_call: TRBV11-2
d_call: NA
j_call: TRBJ2-2

cdr3_nt: TGTGCCAGCAGCCGAAAGTACCAAGAGACCCAGTACTTC
cdr3_aa: CASSRKYQETQYF
clone_size: NA
v_call: TRBV14
d_call: NA
j_call: TRBJ2-5

cdr3_nt: TGTGCCAGCAGCCTCCTATTGGCGGGAAAAAGTGGCGAGCAGTACTTC
cdr3_aa: CASSLLLAGKSGEQYF
clone_size: NA
v_call: TRBV11-2
d_call: NA
j_call: TRBJ2-7

cdr3_nt: TGTGCCAGCAGCTCCTTAGCGGGAGTGGTGAATGAGCAGTTCTTC
cdr3_aa: CASSSLAGVVNEQFF
clone_size: NA
v_call: TRBV7-3
d_call: TRBD2
j_call: TRBJ2-1

cdr3_nt: TGTGCCAGTAGTATAGCCGCGGGAGCCCACCACGAGCAGTACTTC
cdr3_aa: CASSIAAGAHHEQYF
clone_size: NA
v_call: TRBV19
d_call: TRBD2
j_call: TRBJ2-7

cdr3_nt: TGTGCCAGCAGTTTAAGTCCTTCCTCCTCGAAAGCAGAACAAAAATTC
cdr3_aa: CASSLSPSSSKAEQKF
clone_size: NA
v_call: TRBV6-5
d_call: NA
j_call: TRBJ2-7

cdr3_nt: TGTGCCAGCAGTGAAGGGTCCGGGAGGAATGAGCAGTTCTTC
cdr3_aa: CASSEGSGRNEQFF
clone_size: NA
v_call: TRBV6-1
d_call: TRBD2
j_call: TRBJ2-1

cdr3_nt: TGCAGCGTCGAGCCCTGGACAGCCCCAAATGAGCAGTTCTTC
cdr3_aa: CSVEPWTAPNEQFF
clone_size: NA
v_call: TRBV29-1
d_call: NA
j_call: TRBJ2-1

cdr3_nt: TGTGCCTGGCTTCATGAGCAGTTCTTC
cdr3_aa: CAWLHEQFF
clone_size: once
v_call: TRBV30
d_call: NA
j_call: TRBJ2-1

cdr3_nt: TGTGCCAGTAGTGCTGGGACTACCTCCTACGAGCAGTACTTC
cdr3_aa: CASSAGTTSYEQYF
clone_size: NA
v_call: TRBV19
d_call: TRBD2
j_call: TRBJ2-7

cdr3_nt: TGTGCCAGCAGCACTACCGGGACAGGGCGCAATGAGCAGTTCTTC
cdr3_aa: CASSTTGTGRNEQFF
clone_size: NA
v_call: TRBV28
d_call: TRBD1
j_call: TRBJ2-1

cdr3_nt: TGTGCCAGCAGTTCCTCAGGCGGGGCCTACGAGCAGTACTTC
cdr3_aa: CASSSSGGAYEQYF
clone_size: few
v_call: TRBV28
d_call: NA
j_call: TRBJ2-7

cdr3_nt: TGTGCCACAAGCAGGGGAGGGACAGGGTCTTACGAGCAGTACTTC
cdr3_aa: CATSRGGTGSYEQYF
clone_size: few
v_call: TRBV6-5
d_call: TRBD1
j_call: TRBJ2-7

cdr3_nt: TGTGCCAGTAGTATCTCGGAGACCCAGTACTTC
cdr3_aa: CASSISETQYF
clone_size: NA
v_call: TRBV19
d_call: NA
j_call: TRBJ2-5

cdr3_nt: TGTGCCTGGAGTGGAGCGGGGCCGATATACAATGAGCAGTTCTTC
cdr3_aa: CAWSGAGPIYNEQFF
clone_size: NA
v_call: TRBV30
d_call: TRBD2
j_call: TRBJ2-1

cdr3_nt: TGTGCCAGCAGTTTAAAGACTAGCGGGAGTAAAGGTGAGCAGTTCTTC
cdr3_aa: CASSLKTSGSKGEQFF
clone_size: few
v_call: TRBV28
d_call: TRBD2
j_call: TRBJ2-1

cdr3_nt: TGTGCCAGCTCACTACGGACAGGGGTGGAGACCCAGTACTTC
cdr3_aa: CASSLRTGVETQYF
clone_size: NA
v_call: TRBV18
d_call: TRBD1
j_call: TRBJ2-5